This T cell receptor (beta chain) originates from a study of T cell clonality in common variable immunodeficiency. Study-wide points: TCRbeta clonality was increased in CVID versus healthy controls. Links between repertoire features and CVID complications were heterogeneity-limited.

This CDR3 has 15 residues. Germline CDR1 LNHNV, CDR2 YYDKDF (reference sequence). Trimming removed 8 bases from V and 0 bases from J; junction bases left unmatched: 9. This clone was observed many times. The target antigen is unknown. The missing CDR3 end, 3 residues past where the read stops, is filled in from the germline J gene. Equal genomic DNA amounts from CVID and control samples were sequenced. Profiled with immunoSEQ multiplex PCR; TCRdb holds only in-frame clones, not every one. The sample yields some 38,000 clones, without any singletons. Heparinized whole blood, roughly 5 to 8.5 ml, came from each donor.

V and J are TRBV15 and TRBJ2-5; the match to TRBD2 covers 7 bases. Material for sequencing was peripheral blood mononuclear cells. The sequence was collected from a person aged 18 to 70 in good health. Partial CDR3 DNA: TGTGCCACCCGACCGGCCGGGACTAACCAAGAGACC. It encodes CATRPAGTNQET. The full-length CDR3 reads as CATRPAGTNQETQYF.